One sample yielded the 28 T cell receptor beta chains listed below, sequenced in a study of T cells after yellow fever vaccination. MiXCR was run by TCRdb on the 5' RACE reads, yielding one entry per CDR3 protein. The repertoire holds around 63,000 distinct CDR3 sequences, with 6.5% to 8% as singletons. The input for sequencing was CD8+ T cells sorted from PBMCs, taken 15 days after the yellow fever booster vaccination. These receptors originate from a man aged 30 to 39 who received the YFV17D yellow fever vaccine.

This clonotype was counted only a few times. The genes are TRBV5-4 and TRBJ2-7, with TRBD1 matching over 9 bases. Germline V gene lookup returns CDR1 SGHNT and CDR2 YYREEE (reference sequence). The ends lost 4 bases at V and 5 bases at J; junction bases unmatched: 13. CDR3 length: 16 amino acids. The CDR3 protein is CASSLLTGTGLDEQYF. The CDR3 bases are TGTGCCAGCAGCCTGCTAACCGGGACAGGGCTCGACGAGCAGTACTTC.

This clonotype has only a few counts. The V call is TRBV5-5, the J call TRBJ2-7; TRBD1 matches 7 bases. V lost 2 bases and J lost 3; bases outside the gene matches: 5. The germline gives CDR1 SGHKS, CDR2 YYEKEE (reference sequence). This CDR3 comprises 14 residues. In nucleotides, the CDR3 is TGTGCCAGCAGCTTAGACAGGGCTCTCTACGAGCAGTACTTC. The encoded protein is CASSLDRALYEQYF.

This clonotype was recorded many times. The chain links TRBV20-1 to TRBJ2-7; TRBD2 matches at 10 bases. Trimming at V came to 5 bases and at J to 5 bases, leaving 9 bases not matched to a gene. Germline CDR1 and CDR2: DFQATT and SNEGSKA (reference sequence). The CDR3 contains 14 residues. The CDR3 sequence is CSADTTSGINEQYF. The CDR3 DNA reads as TGCAGTGCTGACACCACTAGCGGGATTAACGAGCAGTACTTC.

This clonotype has a count of ten or more. The chain carries TRBV27 and TRBJ2-7; TRBD2 matches 9 bases. The CDR3 covers 18 residues. Trimming cost V 3 bases and J 7 bases; bases outside gene matches: 19. Germline-derived CDR1 and CDR2 are MNHEY and SMNVEV (reference sequence). The CDR3 is CASSFSGTPTSGSGEQYF. CDR3 nucleotide sequence: TGTGCCAGCAGTTTCTCCGGGACACCAACTAGCGGGTCTGGTGAGCAGTACTTC.

At least ten counts were recorded for this clonotype. The chain has TRBV5-5 and TRBJ2-3; maybe TRBD2 (6 bases). The germline CDR1 and CDR2 sequences are SGHKS and YYEKEE (reference sequence). Between the trimmed V and J ends, which lost 1 base and 4 bases, there was a span of 7 bases. The CDR3 has 13 amino acids. In DNA form, the CDR3 reads TGTGCCAGCAGCTTGTCGGGGGCAGATACGCAGTATTTT. Residues: CASSLSGADTQYF.

This clonotype appeared a few times. V and J are TRBV13 and TRBJ2-2; 7 bases match TRBD2. Germline V CDR1 and CDR2: PRHDT, FYEKMQ (reference sequence). The V and J ends lost 3 bases and 6 bases, in that order; junction bases with no gene match: 7. This CDR3 region has 15 residues. The CDR3 nucleotides read TGTGCCAGCAGCTTGGGAGGGTCTCGACCCGGGGAGCTGTTTTTT. Encoded protein: CASSLGGSRPGELFF.

This chain links TRBV24-1 with TRBJ2-3; TRBD1 matches at 10 bases. The V and J ends lost 5 bases and 1 base, in that order; junction bases with no gene match: 14. The CDR3 length is 19 residues. The germline V gene encodes CDR1 KGHDR and CDR2 SFDVKD. CDR3 bases: TGTGCCACCAGTGGATCTGGCCTGGGGACAGGGGTCCGCACAGATACGCAGTATTTT. It translates to CATSGSGLGTGVRTDTQYF.

At least ten counts were recorded for this clonotype. The chain couples TRBV5-1 to TRBJ1-1; D might be TRBD1 (5 bases). Between the trimmed V and J ends, which lost 0 bases and 3 bases, there was a span of 18 bases. The CDR3 is made up of 17 amino acids. CDR1 and CDR2 (germline): SGHRS, YFSETQ. The CDR3 region is CASSLGFGAKGDTEAFF. The CDR3 nucleotides read TGCGCCAGCAGCTTGGGGTTCGGGGCCAAAGGTGACACTGAAGCTTTCTTT.

This clonotype turned up a few times. The rearrangement joins TRBV4-3 to TRBJ1-5; no clear D. Germline V gene lookup returns CDR1 LGHNA and CDR2 YSLEER. Trimming removed 0 bases at V and 6 bases at J, with 12 bases between. The CDR3 has 15 residues. The CDR3 is CASSQDRGTGQPQHF. CDR3 nucleotide sequence: TGCGCCAGCAGCCAAGATCGAGGAACCGGTCAGCCCCAGCATTTT.

This clonotype was seen repeatedly, ten times or more. V gene TRBV27 combines with J gene TRBJ2-6; perhaps TRBD1 as D (6 bases). Germline CDR1 and CDR2: MNHEY and SMNVEV (reference sequence). V dropped 5 bases and J dropped 4 bases, with 9 bases sitting between them. The CDR3 has 14 residues. CDR3 DNA sequence: TGTGCCAGCAGTCACAGGGCCGGGGCCAACGTCCTGACTTTC. It specifies CASSHRAGANVLTF.

A few counts support this clonotype. This chain connects TRBV7-8 to TRBJ2-7; 11 nucleotides match TRBD2. With V trimmed by 2 bases and J by 6 bases, 12 bases remained unmatched. The CDR3 extends over 17 amino acids. Per the germline V gene, CDR1 is SGHVS and CDR2 is FQNEAQ. The CDR3 sequence is CASSLIPTSGASAEQYF. In nucleotides, the CDR3 is TGTGCCAGCAGCTTAATCCCGACTAGCGGGGCTTCAGCCGAGCAGTACTTC.

A remark on this clonotype: It may be a read error: a sequence one base away is much more abundant. This sequence joins TRBV29-1 and TRBJ2-5; D possibly corresponds to TRBD2 (5 bases). Germline V gene data show CDR1 as SQVTM and CDR2 as ANQGSEA. V was clipped by 7 bases and J by 5 bases, with 11 bases between them. The CDR3 totals 11 residues. CDR3 in DNA: TGCAGCGCTGCGGGTTGGGAGACCCAGTACTTC. The encoded protein is CSAAGWETQYF.

This clonotype was found many times. This rearrangement joins TRBV14 to TRBJ2-5; no clear D gene. The CDR3 contains 11 residues. V lost 0 bases and J lost 5, with 1 base in between. From germline, CDR1 is SGHDN and CDR2 FVKESK. The DNA for the CDR3 is TGTGCCAGCAGCCAAGACGAGACCCAGTACTTC. It encodes CASSQDETQYF. Together with reference TRBV14 and TRBJ2-5, the CDR3 gives the full variable domain: EAGVTQFPSHSVIEKGQTVTLRCDPISGHDNLYWYRRVMGKEIKFLLHFVKESKQDESGMPNNRFLAERTGGTYSTLKVQPAELEDSGVYFCASSQDETQYFGPGTRLLVL.

The chain links TRBV18 to TRBJ2-5; either TRBD1 or TRBD2 may supply D (5 bases each). V gave up 1 base and J gave up 5 bases, with 14 bases separating them. The CDR3 totals 15 residues. Germline loops: CDR1 KGHSH, CDR2 LQKENI. As DNA, the CDR3 is TGTGCCAGCTCACCACAAGGGCCCTGGGGGGAGACCCAGTACTTC. Amino acid sequence: CASSPQGPWGETQYF.

This clonotype was seen ten or more times. The V gene is TRBV9, the J gene TRBJ2-2; D is unresolved. Trimming removed 0 bases from V and 0 bases from J, with 6 bases in between. The CDR3 has 15 amino acids. Germline-derived CDR1 and CDR2 are SGDLS and YYNGEE. The CDR3 nucleotides read TGTGCCAGCAGCGTAGGAATTTCGAACACCGGGGAGCTGTTTTTT. It yields the protein CASSVGISNTGELFF.

This clonotype was observed a single time. The V gene is TRBV7-2, the J gene TRBJ2-1; 9 nucleotides line up with TRBD1. The V gene's germline CDR1 is SGHTA and CDR2 FQGNSA. This CDR3 region has 17 residues. After removal of 6 bases from V and 8 bases from J, the junction contained 17 bases not matched to a gene. The CDR3 spells CTSRRPGQGANVDEQFF. The CDR3, as DNA: TGTACCAGCAGGAGACCGGGACAGGGTGCTAATGTGGATGAGCAGTTCTTC.

This clonotype was detected a few times. This chain uses TRBV5-1 with TRBJ1-5; TRBD1 matches at 11 bases. Per the germline V gene, CDR1 is SGHRS and CDR2 is YFSETQ. The CDR3 sequence is 16 residues long. V dropped 4 bases and J dropped 2; count of bases not matched to a gene: 5. Here the CDR3 reads CASSPGTGGGNQPQHF. In nucleotides, the CDR3 is TGCGCCAGCAGCCCAGGGACAGGGGGTGGCAATCAGCCCCAGCATTTT.

This clonotype has at least ten counts. The chain recombines TRBV29-1 with TRBJ2-7; D call uncertain. The V gene's germline CDR1 is SQVTM and CDR2 ANQGSEA. This CDR3 has 12 residues. V was clipped by 2 bases and J by 2 bases, with 7 bases between them. The DNA of the CDR3 is TGCAGCGTTGAACTTTCCCCCTACGAGCAGTACTTC. Protein sequence: CSVELSPYEQYF.

This clonotype was seen many times. The chain joins TRBV30 to TRBJ2-7, with D perhaps TRBD1 (5 bases). V shed 5 bases and J shed 1 base, with 9 bases lying between them. Germline loops: CDR1 GTSNPN, CDR2 SVGIG (reference sequence). This CDR3 spans 12 amino acids. The DNA for the CDR3 is TGTGCCTGGGGCGACAGTTCCTACGAGCAGTACTTC. Translating gives CAWGDSSYEQYF.

The chain couples TRBV6-1 to TRBJ2-5; TRBD2 agrees at 8 bases. Germline assignment: CDR1 MNHNS and CDR2 SASEGT. Losses at the gene ends were 6 bases for V and 5 bases for J; bases not matched to a gene: 11. The CDR3 totals 15 residues. CDR3 in DNA: TGTGCCAGCAGCCCGACGGGACTAGAGGCTGAGACCCAGTACTTC. This gives the protein CASSPTGLEAETQYF.

This clonotype was seen repeatedly, ten times or more. This sequence joins TRBV7-2 and TRBJ2-7; tentative D call: TRBD2 (5 bases). This CDR3 has 13 amino acids. The germline gives CDR1 SGHTA, CDR2 FQGNSA. Trimming removed 1 base from V and 3 bases from J, with 7 bases in between. CDR3 loop: CASSLGRNYEQYF. As DNA, the CDR3 is TGTGCCAGCAGCTTAGGGAGGAACTACGAGCAGTACTTC.

The sample holds many counts of this clonotype. The V gene is TRBV9, the J gene TRBJ2-3; possibly TRBD2 for D (6 bases). CDR1 SGDLS and CDR2 YYNGEE come from the germline V gene. The CDR3 loop spans 16 amino acids. V lost 2 bases to trimming and J lost 5 bases, with 18 bases between them. CDR3 nucleotides: TGTGCCAGCAGCGTGGGCGGGATGGCGTCGGAAGATACGCAGTATTTT. This translates into CASSVGGMASEDTQYF.

This clonotype occurred many times. The CDR3 reads CASSPPAREGRNHEQFF. In nucleotides, the CDR3 is TGTGCCAGCAGCCCCCCTGCTCGGGAGGGCCGTAACCATGAGCAGTTCTTC. This chain joins TRBV7-9 and TRBJ2-1; 8 positions match TRBD2. Trimming removed 5 bases from V and 8 bases from J; junction bases left unmatched: 17. The CDR3 runs to 17 residues. The germline V gene has CDR1 SEHNR and CDR2 FQNEAQ (reference sequence).

This clonotype appeared many times. The V and J genes are TRBV25-1 and TRBJ1-2, with D perhaps TRBD1 (5 bases). The V end was cut by 0 bases, the J end by 13 bases, with 15 bases between. Looked up from germline, CDR1 is MGHDK and CDR2 is SYGVNS. The CDR3 runs to 13 residues. In DNA, the CDR3 is TGTGCCAGCAGTGAATACTTGAGGGGCGCGGTCACCTTC. Translated: CASSEYLRGAVTF.

This clonotype was counted at least ten times. The junction departs from the called germline gene at one end, perhaps through a read error. This chain uses TRBV7-6 with TRBJ2-3; D unclear. The CDR3 runs to 12 residues. CDR1 SGHVS and CDR2 FNYEAQ come from the germline V gene. CDR3 sequence: CASSQPGGSVSF. Written as DNA, the CDR3 is TGTGCCAGCAGCCAACCCGGTGGTAGTGTCAGCTTT.

This clonotype was detected only a few times. The chain couples TRBV4-1 to TRBJ2-5, with 9 bases that match TRBD1. In germline, CDR1 is MGHRA, CDR2 YSYEKL. The CDR3 is 17 residues long. V lost 4 bases, J lost 4 bases, and 13 bases stayed unmatched. The CDR3 DNA is TGCGCCAGCAGCCCCTCCGGGACAGGGACTGTGGGAGAGACCCAGTACTTC. Residues: CASSPSGTGTVGETQYF.

In this sample, this clonotype turned up many times. V is TRBV29-1 and J is TRBJ2-1; 7 bases map to TRBD2. The germline V gene encodes CDR1 SQVTM and CDR2 ANQGSEA. CDR3 size: 13 residues. Germline trimming cut 3 bases from V and 7 bases from J; bases unmatched to any gene: 6. Written as DNA, the CDR3 is TGCAGCGTTGATTGGACTAGACCGAATGAGCAGTTCTTC. It translates to CSVDWTRPNEQFF.

The rearrangement joins TRBV29-1 to TRBJ2-1; possibly TRBD2 for D (6 bases). CDR1 SQVTM and CDR2 ANQGSEA come from the germline V gene. V dropped 3 bases and J dropped 0 bases, with 12 bases sitting between them. The CDR3 length is 15 residues. The CDR3, as DNA: TGCAGCGTTGAGGGTAGCGGAAGCTCCTACAATGAGCAGTTCTTC. Translation: CSVEGSGSSYNEQFF.